The rows below give T cell receptor beta chains drawn from one sample of a study of cytomegalovirus exposure and HLA in healthy donors. Sequencing used immunoSEQ multiplex PCR; TCRdb keeps in-frame clones, though not all of them. Listed are about 65,000 clones; approximately 15% falls within the top ten. Sequencing was done on a sample of PBMCs. These receptors originate from a boy aged 5-17 years in good health and CMV-seronegative. Both conserved end residues are part of each CDR3. D genes are given only for firm matches.

V gene	D gene	J gene	CDR3 protein	CDR3 DNA
TRBV7-2	TRBD2	TRBJ2-7	CASSRTSGGYEQYF	TGTGCCAGCAGCCGGACTAGCGGGGGGTACGAGCAGTACTTC
TRBV10-1	NA	TRBJ2-3	CASSDTGWGDTQYF	TGCGCCAGCAGTGATACGGGGTGGGGAGATACGCAGTATTTT
TRBV27	NA	TRBJ1-1	CASMGGTNTEAFF	TGTGCCAGCATGGGCGGGACGAACACTGAAGCTTTCTTT
TRBV6-6	NA	TRBJ2-3	CASSYSARDTQYF	TGTGCCAGCAGTTACTCTGCGAGGGATACGCAGTATTTT
TRBV29-1	NA	TRBJ2-1	CSVREAGDPDNEQFF	TGCAGCGTTAGGGAAGCAGGGGACCCCGACAATGAGCAGTTCTTC
TRBV7-2	NA	TRBJ1-3	CASSPRPPTGSGNTIYF	TGTGCCAGCAGCCCCCGCCCCCCTACGGGCTCTGGAAACACCATATATTTT
TRBV7-3	NA	TRBJ2-7	CASSPKRDSYEQYF	TGTGCCAGCAGCCCCAAGAGGGACTCTTACGAGCAGTACTTC
TRBV30	NA	TRBJ2-7	CAWSDPTGNAFYEQYF	TGTGCCTGGAGTGACCCTACGGGTAATGCCTTCTACGAGCAGTACTTC
TRBV9	TRBD1	TRBJ1-3	CASSALKTGAGNTIYF	TGTGCCAGCAGCGCCCTTAAGACAGGGGCTGGAAACACCATATATTTT
TRBV27	NA	TRBJ1-4	CASKSELASEKLFF	TGTGCCAGCAAATCGGAGTTGGCTTCTGAAAAACTGTTTTTT
TRBV29-1	TRBD2	TRBJ2-7	CSVGRGGQREDYEQYF	TGCAGCGTTGGGCGGGGAGGTCAGCGGGAAGATTACGAGCAGTACTTC
TRBV7-2	NA	TRBJ2-7	CASSLGLVYEQYF	TGTGCCAGCAGCTTAGGACTAGTCTACGAGCAGTACTTC
TRBV30	NA	TRBJ1-2	CAWSVLGGGGYTF	TGTGCCTGGAGTGTACTGGGAGGAGGGGGCTACACCTTC
TRBV2	NA	TRBJ2-3	CASSNIASTDTQYF	TGTGCCAGCAGTAATATAGCGAGCACAGATACGCAGTATTTT
TRBV5-1	NA	TRBJ1-3	CASSITDSRNTIYF	TGCGCCAGCAGCATAACGGACAGTCGAAACACCATATATTTT
TRBV19	NA	TRBJ2-4	CASSIDWRSGKNIQYF	TGTGCCAGTAGTATAGATTGGCGGTCGGGCAAAAACATTCAGTACTTC
TRBV5-6	NA	TRBJ2-4	CASSLVSAKNIQYF	TGTGCCAGCAGCTTGGTCTCGGCCAAAAACATTCAGTACTTC
TRBV4-1	NA	TRBJ2-1	CASSQEGPYNEQFF	TGCGCCAGCAGCCAAGAGGGCCCCTACAATGAGCAGTTCTTC
TRBV6-5	TRBD1	TRBJ1-2	CASQGGVPGGYGYTF	TGTGCCAGCCAAGGGGGCGTCCCCGGAGGATATGGCTACACCTTC
TRBV5-1	NA	TRBJ1-2	CASSPKGGVAYGYTF	TGCGCCAGCAGCCCGAAAGGGGGGGTGGCTTATGGCTACACCTTC
TRBV6-6	TRBD1	TRBJ2-1	CASSFPGQLNEQFF	TGTGCCAGCAGTTTCCCGGGACAGCTAAATGAGCAGTTCTTC
TRBV2	NA	TRBJ1-3	CASSEGGAGNTIYF	TGTGCCAGCAGTGAAGGGGGGGCTGGAAACACCATATATTTT
TRBV30	TRBD1	TRBJ1-5	CAWGWTGRDQPQHF	TGTGCCTGGGGTTGGACAGGGCGAGATCAGCCCCAGCATTTT
TRBV2	NA	TRBJ2-7	CASSDFSAGISYEQYF	TGTGCCAGCAGTGACTTCTCCGCGGGGATCTCCTACGAGCAGTACTTC
TRBV25-1	NA	TRBJ1-5	CASSREGYQPQHF	TGTGCCAGCAGTCGGGAGGGATATCAGCCCCAGCATTTT
TRBV13	NA	TRBJ2-3	CASSRSGTLTDTQYF	TGTGCCAGCAGCCGATCCGGGACACTGACAGATACGCAGTATTTT
TRBV4-3	TRBD1	TRBJ1-2	CASSRNRGDYGYTF	TGCGCCAGCAGCCGAAACAGGGGGGACTATGGCTACACCTTC
TRBV5-4	TRBD2	TRBJ2-5	CASSPSGGALQTQYF	TGTGCCAGCAGCCCTAGCGGGGGGGCCTTACAGACCCAGTACTTC